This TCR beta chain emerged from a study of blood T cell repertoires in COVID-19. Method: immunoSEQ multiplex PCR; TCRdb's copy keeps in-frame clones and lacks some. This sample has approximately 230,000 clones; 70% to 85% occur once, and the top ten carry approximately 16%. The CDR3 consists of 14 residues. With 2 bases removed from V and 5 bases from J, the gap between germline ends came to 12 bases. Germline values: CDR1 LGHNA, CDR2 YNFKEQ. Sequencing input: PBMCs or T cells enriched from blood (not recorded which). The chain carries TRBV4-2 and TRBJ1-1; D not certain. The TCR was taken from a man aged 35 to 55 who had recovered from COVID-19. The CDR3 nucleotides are TGTGCCAGCAGCCAATTGTCTGTCAGAACTGAAGCTTTCTTT. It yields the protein CASSQLSVRTEAFF.